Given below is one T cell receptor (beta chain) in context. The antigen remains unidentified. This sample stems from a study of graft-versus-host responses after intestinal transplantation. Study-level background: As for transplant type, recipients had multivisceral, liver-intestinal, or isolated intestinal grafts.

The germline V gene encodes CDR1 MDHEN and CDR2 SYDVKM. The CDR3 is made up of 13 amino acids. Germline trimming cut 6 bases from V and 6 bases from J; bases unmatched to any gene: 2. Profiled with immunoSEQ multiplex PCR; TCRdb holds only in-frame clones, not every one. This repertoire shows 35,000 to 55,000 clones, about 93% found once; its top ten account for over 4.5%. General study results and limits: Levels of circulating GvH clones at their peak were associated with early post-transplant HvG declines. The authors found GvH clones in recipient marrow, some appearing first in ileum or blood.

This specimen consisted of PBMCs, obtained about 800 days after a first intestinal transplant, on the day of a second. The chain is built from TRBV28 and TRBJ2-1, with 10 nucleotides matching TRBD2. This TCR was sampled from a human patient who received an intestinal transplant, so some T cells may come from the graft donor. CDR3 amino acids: CASRSSGSNEQFF. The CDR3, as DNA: TGTGCCAGCAGGTCTAGCGGGAGCAATGAGCAGTTCTTC.